This TCR beta chain was found in a study of sequential checkpoint blockade in melanoma. Treatment described: randomized to nivolumab then ipilimumab (arm A) or the reverse (arm B). From thawed PBMCs, live CD3+CD8+ cells negative for CD19 and CD56 were sorted. Data came from immunoSEQ multiplex PCR; TCRdb stores just in-frame clones and leaves some out. The data show over 9,500 clones, roughly 77% seen once. The CDR3 has 15 residues. The trim removed 4 bases at V and 3 bases at J, leaving 4 bases unmatched. The germline V gene encodes CDR1 GTSNPN and CDR2 SVGIG (reference sequence). The rearrangement links TRBV30 to TRBJ2-2; the match to TRBD2 covers 11 bases. This sample comprised CD8+ T cells sorted from blood (inferred from file names), obtained from a patient given nivolumab and ipilimumab in sequence. The clonotype was recovered from a human donor with melanoma. This chain's CDR3 is CAWTLAGEDTGELFF. CDR3 coding DNA: TGTGCCTGGACACTAGCGGGAGAGGACACCGGGGAGCTGTTTTTT.